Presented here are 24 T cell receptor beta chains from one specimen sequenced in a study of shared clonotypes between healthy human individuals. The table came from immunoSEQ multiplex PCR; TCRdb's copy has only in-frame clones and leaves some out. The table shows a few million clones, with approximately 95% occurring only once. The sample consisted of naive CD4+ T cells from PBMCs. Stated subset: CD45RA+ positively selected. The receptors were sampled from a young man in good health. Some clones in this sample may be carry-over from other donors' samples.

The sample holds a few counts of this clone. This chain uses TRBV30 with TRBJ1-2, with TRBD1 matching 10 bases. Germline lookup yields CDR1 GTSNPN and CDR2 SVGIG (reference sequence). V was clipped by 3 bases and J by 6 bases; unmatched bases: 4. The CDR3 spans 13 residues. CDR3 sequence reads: CAWSRDRGDGYTF. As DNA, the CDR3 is TGTGCCTGGAGCCGGGACAGGGGTGATGGCTACACCTTC.

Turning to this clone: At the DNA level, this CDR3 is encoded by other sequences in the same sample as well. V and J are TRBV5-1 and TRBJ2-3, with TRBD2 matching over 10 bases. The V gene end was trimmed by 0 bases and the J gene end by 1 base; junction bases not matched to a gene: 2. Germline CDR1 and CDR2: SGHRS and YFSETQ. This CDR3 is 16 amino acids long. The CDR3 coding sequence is TGCGCCAGCAGCTTGGGAACTAGCGGGGGCACAGATACGCAGTATTTT. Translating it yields CASSLGTSGGTDTQYF.

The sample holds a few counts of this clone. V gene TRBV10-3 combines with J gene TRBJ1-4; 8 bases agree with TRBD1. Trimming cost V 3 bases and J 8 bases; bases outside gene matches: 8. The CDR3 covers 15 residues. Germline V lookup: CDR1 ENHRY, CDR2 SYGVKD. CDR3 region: CAISDPDRGREKLFF. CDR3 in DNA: TGTGCCATCAGTGACCCCGACAGGGGTAGAGAAAAACTGTTTTTT.

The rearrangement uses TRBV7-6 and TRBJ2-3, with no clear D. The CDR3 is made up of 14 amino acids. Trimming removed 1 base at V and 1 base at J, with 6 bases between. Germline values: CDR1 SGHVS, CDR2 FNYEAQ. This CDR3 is CASSLGEGTDTQYF. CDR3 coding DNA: TGTGCCAGCAGCTTAGGAGAGGGCACAGATACGCAGTATTTT.

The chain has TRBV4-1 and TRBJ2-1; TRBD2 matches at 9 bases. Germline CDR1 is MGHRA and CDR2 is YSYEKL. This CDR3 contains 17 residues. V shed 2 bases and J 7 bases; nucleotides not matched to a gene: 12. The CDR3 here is CASSQSDSGSFWNEQFF. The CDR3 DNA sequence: TGCGCCAGCAGCCAAAGTGATAGCGGGAGTTTTTGGAATGAGCAGTTCTTC.

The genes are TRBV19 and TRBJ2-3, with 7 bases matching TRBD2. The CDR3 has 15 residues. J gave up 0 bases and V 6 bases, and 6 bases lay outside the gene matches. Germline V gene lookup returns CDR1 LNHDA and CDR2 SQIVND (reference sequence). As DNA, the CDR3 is TGTGCCAGTAGATTTATCGGGAGGAGCACAGATACGCAGTATTTT. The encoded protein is CASRFIGRSTDTQYF.

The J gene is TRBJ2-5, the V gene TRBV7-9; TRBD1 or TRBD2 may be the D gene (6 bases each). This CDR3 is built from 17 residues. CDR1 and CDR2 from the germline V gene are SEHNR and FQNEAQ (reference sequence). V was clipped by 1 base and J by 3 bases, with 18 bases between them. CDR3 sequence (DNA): TGTGCCAGCAGCTTAGGAGGGGGGAGAGAGCAGAAAGAGACCCAGTACTTC. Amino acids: CASSLGGGREQKETQYF.

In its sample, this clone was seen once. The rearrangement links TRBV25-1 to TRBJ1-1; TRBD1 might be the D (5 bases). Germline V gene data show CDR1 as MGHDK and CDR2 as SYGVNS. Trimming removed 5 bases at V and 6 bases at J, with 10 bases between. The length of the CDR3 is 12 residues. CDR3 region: CASSSRGAEAFF. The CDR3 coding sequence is TGTGCCAGCAGTTCGCGGGGGGCTGAAGCTTTCTTT.

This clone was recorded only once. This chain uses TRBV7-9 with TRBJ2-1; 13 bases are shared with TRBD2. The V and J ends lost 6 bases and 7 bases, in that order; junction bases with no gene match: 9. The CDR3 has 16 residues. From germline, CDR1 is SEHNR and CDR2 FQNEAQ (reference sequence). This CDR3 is CASSLLPGLAGNEQFF. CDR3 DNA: TGTGCCAGCAGTTTGTTACCGGGACTAGCGGGGAATGAGCAGTTCTTC.

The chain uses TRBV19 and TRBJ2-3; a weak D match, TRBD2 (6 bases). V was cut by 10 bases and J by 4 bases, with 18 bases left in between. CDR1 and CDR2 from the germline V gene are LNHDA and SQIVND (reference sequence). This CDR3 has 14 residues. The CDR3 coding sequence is TGTGCCACGAGCCGGGACTCTAACCCAGATACGCAGTATTTT. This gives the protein CATSRDSNPDTQYF.

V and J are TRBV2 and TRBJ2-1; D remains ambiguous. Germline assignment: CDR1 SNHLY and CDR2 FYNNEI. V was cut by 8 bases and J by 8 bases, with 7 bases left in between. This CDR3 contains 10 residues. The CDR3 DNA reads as TGTGCCAGCCAGCAAGATGAGCAGTTCTTC. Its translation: CASQQDEQFF.

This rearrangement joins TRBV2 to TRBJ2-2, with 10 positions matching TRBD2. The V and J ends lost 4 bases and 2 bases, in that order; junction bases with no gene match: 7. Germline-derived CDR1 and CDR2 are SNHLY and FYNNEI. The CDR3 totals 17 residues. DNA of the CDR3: TGTGCCAGCAGTGGCCTAGCGGGAGCGCAAAACACCGGGGAGCTGTTTTTT. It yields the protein CASSGLAGAQNTGELFF.

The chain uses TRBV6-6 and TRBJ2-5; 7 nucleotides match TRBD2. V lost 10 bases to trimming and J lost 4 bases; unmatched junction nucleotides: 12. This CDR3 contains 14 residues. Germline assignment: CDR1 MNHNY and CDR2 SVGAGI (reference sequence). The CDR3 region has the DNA TGTGCCACACAGTCGGGAGGTTACGGAGAGACCCAGTACTTC. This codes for CATQSGGYGETQYF.

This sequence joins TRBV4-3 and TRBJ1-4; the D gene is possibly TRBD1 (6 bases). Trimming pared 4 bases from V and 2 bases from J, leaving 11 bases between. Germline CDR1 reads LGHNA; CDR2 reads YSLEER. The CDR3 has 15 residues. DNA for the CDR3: TGCGCCAGCAGCCGGAACAGGGTGACTAATGAAAAACTGTTTTTT. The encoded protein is CASSRNRVTNEKLFF.

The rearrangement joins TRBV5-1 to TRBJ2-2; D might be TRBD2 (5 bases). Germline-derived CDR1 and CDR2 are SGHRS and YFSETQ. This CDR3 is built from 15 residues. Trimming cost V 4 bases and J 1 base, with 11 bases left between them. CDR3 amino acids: CASSPRAVNTGELFF. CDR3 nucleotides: TGCGCCAGCAGCCCGAGGGCGGTGAACACCGGGGAGCTGTTTTTT.

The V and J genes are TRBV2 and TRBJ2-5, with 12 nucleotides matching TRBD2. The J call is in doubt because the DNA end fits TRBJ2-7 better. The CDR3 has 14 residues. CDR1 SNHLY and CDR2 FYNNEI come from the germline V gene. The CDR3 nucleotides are TGTGCCGGCATGACTAGCGGGAGCTCCTACGAGCAGTACTTC. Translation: CAGMTSGSSYEQYF.

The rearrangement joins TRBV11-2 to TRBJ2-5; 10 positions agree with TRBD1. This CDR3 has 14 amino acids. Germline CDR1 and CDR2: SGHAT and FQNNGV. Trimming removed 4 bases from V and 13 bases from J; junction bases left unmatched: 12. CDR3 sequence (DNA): TGTGCCAGCAGCTCACTCGGGGACAGGGGCGGCCCGTACTTC. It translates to CASSSLGDRGGPYF.

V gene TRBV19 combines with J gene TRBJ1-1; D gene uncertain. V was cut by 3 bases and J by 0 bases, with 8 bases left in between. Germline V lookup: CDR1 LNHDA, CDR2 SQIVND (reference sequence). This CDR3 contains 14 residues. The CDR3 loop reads CASSIRVVNTEAFF. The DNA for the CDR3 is TGTGCCAGTAGTATTAGGGTCGTGAACACTGAAGCTTTCTTT.

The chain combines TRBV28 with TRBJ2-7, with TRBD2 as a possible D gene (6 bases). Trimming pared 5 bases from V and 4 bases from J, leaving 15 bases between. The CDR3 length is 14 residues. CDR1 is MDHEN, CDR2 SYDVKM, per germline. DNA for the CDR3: TGTGCCAGCAGTCCCGCGGGACCGCCTTACGAGCAGTACTTC. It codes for CASSPAGPPYEQYF. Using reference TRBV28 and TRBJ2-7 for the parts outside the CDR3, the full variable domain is DVKVTQSSRYLVKRTGEKVFLECVQDMDHENMFWYRQDPGLGLRLIYFSYDVKMKEKGDIPEGYSVSREKKERFSLILESASTNQTSMYLCASSPAGPPYEQYFGPGTRLTVT.

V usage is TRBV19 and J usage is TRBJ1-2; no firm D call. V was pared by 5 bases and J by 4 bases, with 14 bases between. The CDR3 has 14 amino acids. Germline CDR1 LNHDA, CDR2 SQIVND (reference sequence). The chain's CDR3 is CASSGQGGPYGYTF. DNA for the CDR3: TGTGCCAGTAGTGGGCAAGGCGGCCCCTATGGCTACACCTTC.

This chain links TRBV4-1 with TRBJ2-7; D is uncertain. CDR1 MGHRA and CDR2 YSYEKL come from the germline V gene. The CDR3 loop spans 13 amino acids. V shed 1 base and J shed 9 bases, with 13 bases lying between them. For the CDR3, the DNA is TGCGCCAGCAGCCAAGGCGCCGGGTGGGCGCAGTACTTC. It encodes CASSQGAGWAQYF.

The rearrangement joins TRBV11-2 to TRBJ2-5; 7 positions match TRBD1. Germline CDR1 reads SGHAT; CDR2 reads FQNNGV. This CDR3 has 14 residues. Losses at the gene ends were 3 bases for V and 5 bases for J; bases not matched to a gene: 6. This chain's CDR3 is CASSLTGLGETQYF. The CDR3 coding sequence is TGTGCCAGCAGCTTGACAGGGCTAGGGGAGACCCAGTACTTC.

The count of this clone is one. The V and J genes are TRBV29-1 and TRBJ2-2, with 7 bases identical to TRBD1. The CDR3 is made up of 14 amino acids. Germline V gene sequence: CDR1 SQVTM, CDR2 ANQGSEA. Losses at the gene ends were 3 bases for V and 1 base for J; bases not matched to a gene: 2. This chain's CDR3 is CSVEDRLNTGELFF. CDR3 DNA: TGCAGCGTTGAGGACAGGCTGAACACCGGGGAGCTGTTTTTT.

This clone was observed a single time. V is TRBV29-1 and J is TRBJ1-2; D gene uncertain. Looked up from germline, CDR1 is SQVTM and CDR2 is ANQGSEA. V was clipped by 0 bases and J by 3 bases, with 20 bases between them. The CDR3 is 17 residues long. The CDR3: CSVEDPSDQAAYYGYTF. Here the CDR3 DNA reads TGCAGCGTTGAAGATCCCTCTGACCAGGCGGCCTACTATGGCTACACCTTC.